This TCR beta chain originates from a study of shared clonotypes between healthy human individuals. Study-level background: Researchers drew samples from a couple of women and a few men aged 18 to 49.

Libraries were prepared by immunoSEQ multiplex PCR; TCRdb keeps only in-frame clonotypes and omits some of them. The data show over a million clones, with more than 65% seen just once and around 1.4% held by the top ten. V trimming: 1 base; J trimming: 2 bases; junction bases outside the gene matches: 2. The CDR3 is made up of 15 amino acids. CDR1 and CDR2 (germline): SEHNR, FQNEAQ (reference sequence). The chain has TRBV7-9 and TRBJ2-1, with TRBD2 identical over 7 bases. The clonotype was recovered from a man aged 18-30 years in good health. Sequencing input: memory CD4+ T cells sorted from blood. Subset denoted: CD45RA-negative fraction. The CDR3 bases are TGTGCCAGCAGCTTAGGGGGAGGGCCCTACAATGAGCAGTTCTTC. This gives the protein CASSLGGGPYNEQFF.